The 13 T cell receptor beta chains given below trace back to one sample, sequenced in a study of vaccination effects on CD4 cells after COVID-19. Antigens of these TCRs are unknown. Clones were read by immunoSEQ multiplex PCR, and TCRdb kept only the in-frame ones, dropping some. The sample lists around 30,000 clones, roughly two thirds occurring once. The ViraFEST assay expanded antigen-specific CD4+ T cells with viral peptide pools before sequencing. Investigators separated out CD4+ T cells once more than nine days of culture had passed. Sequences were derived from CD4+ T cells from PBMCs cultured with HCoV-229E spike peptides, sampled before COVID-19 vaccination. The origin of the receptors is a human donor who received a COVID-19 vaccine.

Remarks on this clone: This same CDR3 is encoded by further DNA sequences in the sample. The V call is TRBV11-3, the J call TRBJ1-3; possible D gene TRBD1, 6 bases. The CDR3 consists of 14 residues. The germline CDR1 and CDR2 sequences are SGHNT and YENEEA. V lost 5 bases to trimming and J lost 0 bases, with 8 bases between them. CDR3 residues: CASSRDNSGNTIYF. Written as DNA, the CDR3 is TGTGCCAGCAGCCGGGACAACTCTGGAAACACCATATATTTT. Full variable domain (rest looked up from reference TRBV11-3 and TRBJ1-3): EAGVVQSPRYKIIEKKQPVAFWCNPISGHNTLYWYLQNLGQGPELLIRYENEEAVDDSQLPKDRFSAERLKGVDSTLKIQPAELGDSAVYLCASSRDNSGNTIYFGEGSWLTVV.

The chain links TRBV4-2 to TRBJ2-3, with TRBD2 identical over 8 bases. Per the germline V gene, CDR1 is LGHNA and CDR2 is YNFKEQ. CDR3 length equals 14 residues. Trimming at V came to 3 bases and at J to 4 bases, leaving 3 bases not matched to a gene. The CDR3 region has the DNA TGTGCCAGCAGCCAGGGGACTAGTGCAGATACGCAGTATTTT. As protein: CASSQGTSADTQYF.

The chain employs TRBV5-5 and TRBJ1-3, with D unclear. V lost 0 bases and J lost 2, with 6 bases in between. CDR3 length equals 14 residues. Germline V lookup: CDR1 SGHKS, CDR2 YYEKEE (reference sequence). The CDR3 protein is CASSLGGTGNTIYF. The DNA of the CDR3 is TGTGCCAGCAGCTTGGGGGGAACTGGAAACACCATATATTTT.

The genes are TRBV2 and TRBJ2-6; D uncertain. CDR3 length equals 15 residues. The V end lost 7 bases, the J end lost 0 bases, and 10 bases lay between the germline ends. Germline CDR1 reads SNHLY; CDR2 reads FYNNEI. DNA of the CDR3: TGTGCCAGCAAAAGGGAAAGCTCTGGGGCCAACGTCCTGACTTTC. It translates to CASKRESSGANVLTF. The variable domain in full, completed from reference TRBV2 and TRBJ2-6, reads EPEVTQTPSHQVTQMGQEVILRCVPISNHLYFYWYRQILGQKVEFLVSFYNNEISEKSEIFDDQFSVERPDGSNFTLKIRSTKLEDSAMYFCASKRESSGANVLTFGAGSRLTVL.

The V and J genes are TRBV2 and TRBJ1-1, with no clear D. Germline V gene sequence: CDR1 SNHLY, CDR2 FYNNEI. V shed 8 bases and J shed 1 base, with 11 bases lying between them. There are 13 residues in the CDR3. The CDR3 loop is CASSIGENTEAFF. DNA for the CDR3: TGTGCCAGCTCAATTGGGGAGAACACTGAAGCTTTCTTT.

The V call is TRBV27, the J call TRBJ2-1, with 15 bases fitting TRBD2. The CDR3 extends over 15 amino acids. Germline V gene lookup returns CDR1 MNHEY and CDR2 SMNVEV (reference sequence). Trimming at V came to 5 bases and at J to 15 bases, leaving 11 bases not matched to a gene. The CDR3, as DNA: TGTGCCAGCAGTCGCGGGACTAGCGGGGGGCCCCCCGTGTTCTTC. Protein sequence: CASSRGTSGGPPVFF.

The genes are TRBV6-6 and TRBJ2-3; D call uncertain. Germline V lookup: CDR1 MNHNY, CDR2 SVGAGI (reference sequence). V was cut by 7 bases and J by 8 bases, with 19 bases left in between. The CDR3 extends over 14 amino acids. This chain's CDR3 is CASTPQPWEGTQYF. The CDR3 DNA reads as TGTGCCAGCACCCCCCAACCCTGGGAAGGTACGCAGTATTTT.

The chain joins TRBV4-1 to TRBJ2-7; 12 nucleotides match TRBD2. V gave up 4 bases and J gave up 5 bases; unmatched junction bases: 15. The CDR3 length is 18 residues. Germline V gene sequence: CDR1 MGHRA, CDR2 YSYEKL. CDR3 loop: CASSRGLAGPEASHEQYF. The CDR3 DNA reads TGCGCCAGCAGCCGAGGACTAGCGGGACCAGAGGCGAGCCACGAGCAGTACTTC.

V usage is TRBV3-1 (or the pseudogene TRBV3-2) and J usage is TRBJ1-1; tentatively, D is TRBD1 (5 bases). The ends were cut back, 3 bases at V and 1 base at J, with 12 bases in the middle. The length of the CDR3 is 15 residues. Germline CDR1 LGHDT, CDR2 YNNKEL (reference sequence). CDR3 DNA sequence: TGTGCCAGCAGCCACTCCGGGGCGGGGAACACTGAAGCTTTCTTT. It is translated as CASSHSGAGNTEAFF.

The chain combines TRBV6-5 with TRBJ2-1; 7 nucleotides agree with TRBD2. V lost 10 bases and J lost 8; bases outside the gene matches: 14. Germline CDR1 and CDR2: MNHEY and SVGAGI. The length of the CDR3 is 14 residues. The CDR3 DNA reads TGTGCCACCGGGAGGACGATAGGCGTCGATGAGCAGTTCTTC. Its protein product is CATGRTIGVDEQFF.

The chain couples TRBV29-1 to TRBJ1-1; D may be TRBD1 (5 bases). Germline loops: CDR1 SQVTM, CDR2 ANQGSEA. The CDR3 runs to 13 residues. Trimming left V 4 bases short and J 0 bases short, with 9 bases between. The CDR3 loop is CSVVGTMNTEAFF. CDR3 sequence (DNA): TGCAGCGTTGTAGGGACTATGAACACTGAAGCTTTCTTT.

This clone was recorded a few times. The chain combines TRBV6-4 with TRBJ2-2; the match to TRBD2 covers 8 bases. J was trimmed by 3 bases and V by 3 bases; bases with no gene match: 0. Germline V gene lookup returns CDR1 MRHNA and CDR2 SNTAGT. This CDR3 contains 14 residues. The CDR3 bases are TGTGCCAGCAGTGAAGCGGGGGACACCGGGGAGCTGTTTTTT. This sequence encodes CASSEAGDTGELFF.

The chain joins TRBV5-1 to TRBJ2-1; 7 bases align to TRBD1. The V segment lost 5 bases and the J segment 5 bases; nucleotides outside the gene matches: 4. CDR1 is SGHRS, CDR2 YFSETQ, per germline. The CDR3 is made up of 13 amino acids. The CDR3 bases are TGCGCCAGCAGTCGAGGGGGCCACAATGAGCAGTTCTTC. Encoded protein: CASSRGGHNEQFF.